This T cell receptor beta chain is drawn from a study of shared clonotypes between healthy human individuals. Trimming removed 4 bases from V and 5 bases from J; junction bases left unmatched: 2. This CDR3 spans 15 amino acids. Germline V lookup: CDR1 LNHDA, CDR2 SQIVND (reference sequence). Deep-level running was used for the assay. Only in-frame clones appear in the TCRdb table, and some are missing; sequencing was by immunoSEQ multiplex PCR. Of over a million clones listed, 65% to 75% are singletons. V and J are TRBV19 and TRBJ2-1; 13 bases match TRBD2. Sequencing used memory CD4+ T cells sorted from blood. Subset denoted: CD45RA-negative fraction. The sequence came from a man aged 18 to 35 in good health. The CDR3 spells CASSKTSGGNNEQFF. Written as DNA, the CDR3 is TGTGCCAGTAGTAAGACTAGCGGGGGGAACAATGAGCAGTTCTTC.